Sequencing of this TCR beta chain was carried out in a study of control samples from healthy donors and cancer patients. Clones were sequenced by immunoSEQ multiplex PCR, and TCRdb holds only the in-frame ones, with some missing. Of fewer than 90,000 clones in the sample, about 89% were seen once. This receptor was obtained from a middle-aged man in good health. What was sequenced was blood.

The DNA of the CDR3 is TGTGCCAGCAGCCCGCCGGGACTAGCGCAATTCGGAGAGACCCAGTACTTC. This encodes CASSPPGLAQFGETQYF. This rearrangement joins TRBV7-2 to TRBJ2-5, with 10 bases lining up with TRBD2. The CDR3 is 17 residues long. Germline V lookup: CDR1 SGHTA, CDR2 FQGNSA. J lost 4 bases, V lost 5 bases, and 13 bases had no gene match.